One sample yielded the 27 T cell receptor beta chains listed below, sequenced in a study of early T cells in non-severe SARS-CoV-2 infection. TCRdb re-derived calls from the 5' RACE reads in MiXCR, one entry per CDR3 protein. Among fewer than 80,000 distinct CDR3 sequences, roughly a tenth were seen once, and the ten largest hold about 5.6%. The specimen sequenced was whole blood. The source is an adult who was a healthcare worker with PCR-confirmed SARS-CoV-2 infection or an uninfected control (not recorded which).

Ten or more counts support this clonotype. The chain links TRBV7-9 to TRBJ2-7, with 7 bases that match TRBD2. J gave up 7 bases and V 5 bases, and 11 bases lay outside the gene matches. The germline V gene has CDR1 SEHNR and CDR2 FQNEAQ (reference sequence). CDR3 length: 14 residues. CDR3 protein: CASSTRTRSREQYF. The CDR3 region has the DNA TGTGCCAGCAGCACCAGGACTAGAAGTCGGGAGCAGTACTTC.

A word on this clonotype: It may be a read error: a sequence one base away is much more abundant. This rearrangement joins TRBV30 to TRBJ2-7; unclear D gene. CDR3 size: 13 residues. In germline, CDR1 is GTSNPN, CDR2 SVGIG (reference sequence). Trimming removed 0 bases from V and 2 bases from J, with 8 bases in between. In nucleotides, the CDR3 is TGTGCCTGGAGTGTACAACGGACCTACGAGCAGTACTTC. It translates to CAWSVQRTYEQYF.

The gene calls are TRBV2 and TRBJ2-3, with 7 positions matching TRBD1. J lost 0 bases, V lost 3 bases, and 3 bases had no gene match. The germline gives CDR1 SNHLY, CDR2 FYNNEI. This CDR3 has 15 residues. The CDR3 reads CASSERGPSTDTQYF. CDR3 bases: TGTGCCAGCAGTGAGAGGGGGCCGAGCACAGATACGCAGTATTTT.

Ten or more counts support this clonotype. The chain combines TRBV5-1 with TRBJ1-6; D gene ambiguous. Trimming shortened V by 1 base and J by 6 bases, and 8 bases separated the two germline ends. CDR3 length: 14 amino acids. CDR1 SGHRS and CDR2 YFSETQ come from the germline V gene. The DNA for the CDR3 is TGCGCCAGCAGCTTGACCTCAGCTAATTCACCCCTCCACTTT. Encoded protein: CASSLTSANSPLHF.

This clonotype was seen repeatedly, ten times or more. The chain recombines TRBV4-3 with TRBJ1-1, with 8 bases that match TRBD1. Looked up from germline, CDR1 is LGHNA and CDR2 is YSLEER. Unmatched junction bases numbered 7, after V lost 3 bases and J lost 1 base. The CDR3 is made up of 16 amino acids. The CDR3 DNA reads as TGCGCCAGCAGCCAGTTTCACAGGGGGGGGAACACTGAAGCTTTCTTT. Its protein product is CASSQFHRGGNTEAFF.

CDR3 DNA sequence: TGTGCCAGCAGCTTAGCGTCCAGGGGAATGGGTGAAAAACTGTTTTTT. Amino acid sequence: CASSLASRGMGEKLFF. J is TRBJ1-4 and V is TRBV7-8; D may be TRBD1 (6 bases). The V and J ends lost 0 bases and 7 bases respectively, with 15 bases between them. The CDR3 sequence is 16 residues long. Germline CDR1 reads SGHVS; CDR2 reads FQNEAQ.

The table lists this clonotype with many counts. The chain combines TRBV7-9 with TRBJ2-3; TRBD2 matches 7 bases. With V trimmed by 5 bases and J by 2 bases, 4 bases remained unmatched. The CDR3 is 14 amino acids. Germline V gene lookup returns CDR1 SEHNR and CDR2 FQNEAQ (reference sequence). DNA of the CDR3: TGTGCCAGCAGCAAAGCGGGACCCACAGATACGCAGTATTTT. It translates to CASSKAGPTDTQYF.

This clonotype was observed a few times. The chain combines TRBV9 with TRBJ2-7, with a weak D call TRBD1 (5 bases). The V and J ends lost 2 bases and 7 bases respectively, with 13 bases between them. There are 13 residues in the CDR3. The germline V gene has CDR1 SGDLS and CDR2 YYNGEE. This chain's CDR3 is CASSVGQVGEQYF. For the CDR3, the DNA is TGTGCCAGCAGCGTGGGGCAGGTGGGGGAGCAGTACTTC.

In this sample, this clonotype turned up many times. The J gene is TRBJ2-3, the V gene TRBV15; D is ambiguous. The CDR3 totals 13 residues. V lost 0 bases, J lost 4 bases, and 5 bases lay in between. The germline V gene encodes CDR1 LNHNV and CDR2 YYDKDF (reference sequence). The CDR3 DNA reads TGTGCCACCAGCAGAGATACGGCAGATACGCAGTATTTT. It specifies CATSRDTADTQYF. The entire variable domain, with the rest obtained from reference TRBV15 and TRBJ2-3, is as follows: DAMVIQNPRYQVTQFGKPVTLSCSQTLNHNVMYWYQQKSSQAPKLLFHYYDKDFNNEADTPDNFQSRRPNTSFCFLDIRSPGLGDTAMYLCATSRDTADTQYFGPGTRLTVL.

This clonotype was observed many times. The chain carries TRBV30 and TRBJ2-1; no reliable D call. CDR1 is GTSNPN, CDR2 SVGIG, per germline (reference sequence). V lost 3 bases, J lost 8 bases, and 8 bases lay in between. This CDR3 has 11 amino acids. The CDR3 DNA reads TGTGCCTGGAGCCCCAGCGATGAGCAGTTCTTC. Translation: CAWSPSDEQFF. The full variable domain, with the rest looked up from reference TRBV30 and TRBJ2-1, is SQTIHQWPATLVQPVGSPLSLECTVEGTSNPNLYWYRQAAGRGLQLLFYSVGIGQISSEVPQNLSASRPQDRQFILSSKKLLLSDSGFYLCAWSPSDEQFFGPGTRLTVL.

This chain joins TRBV11-2 and TRBJ1-2; 12 bases fit TRBD1. The V gene end was trimmed by 4 bases and the J gene end by 1 base; junction bases not matched to a gene: 10. CDR3 length: 18 residues. Germline values: CDR1 SGHAT, CDR2 FQNNGV. The CDR3 is CASSSPGQGAMINYGYTF. CDR3 coding DNA: TGTGCCAGCAGCTCGCCGGGACAGGGGGCGATGATTAACTATGGCTACACCTTC. Together with reference TRBV11-2 and TRBJ1-2, the CDR3 gives the full variable domain: EAGVAQSPRYKIIEKRQSVAFWCNPISGHATLYWYQQILGQGPKLLIQFQNNGVVDDSQLPKDRFSAERLKGVDSTLKIQPAKLEDSAVYLCASSSPGQGAMINYGYTFGSGTRLTVV.

This clonotype was counted only a few times. The CDR3 loop reads CASSPGLEYEQYF. Here the CDR3 DNA reads TGCGCCAGCTCCCCGGGACTAGAATACGAGCAGTACTTC. The chain joins TRBV5-1 to TRBJ2-7, with 8 bases fitting TRBD2. Losses at the gene ends were 7 bases for V and 4 bases for J; bases not matched to a gene: 7. This CDR3 has 13 residues. Germline values: CDR1 SGHRS, CDR2 YFSETQ. Complete variable domain (other parts from reference TRBV5-1 and TRBJ2-7): KAGVTQTPRYLIKTRGQQVTLSCSPISGHRSVSWYQQTPGQGLQFLFEYFSETQRNKGNFPGRFSGRQFSNSRSEMNVSTLELGDSALYLCASSPGLEYEQYFGPGTRLTVT.

The V gene is TRBV27, the J gene TRBJ2-5, with D possibly being TRBD1 (6 bases). This CDR3 has 14 amino acids. Trimming took 4 bases from V and 4 from J, leaving 13 bases between them. Germline CDR1 and CDR2: MNHEY and SMNVEV (reference sequence). The CDR3 region has the DNA TGTGCCAGCAGTTCCCAGGGGAGAGGAGAGACCCAGTACTTC. As protein: CASSSQGRGETQYF.

This clonotype has at least ten counts. The chain carries TRBV11-3 and TRBJ2-3; D gene ambiguous. From germline, CDR1 is SGHNT and CDR2 YENEEA. V was cut by 1 base and J by 4 bases, with 6 bases left in between. The CDR3 is 13 residues long. The CDR3 sequence: CASSLVGPDTQYF. The CDR3 DNA is TGTGCCAGCAGCTTAGTAGGACCAGATACGCAGTATTTT.

This clonotype was seen many times. V is TRBV7-2 and J is TRBJ2-7; D gene unclear. Germline CDR1 is SGHTA and CDR2 is FQGNSA. The V end was cut by 4 bases, the J end by 0 bases, with 19 bases between. The CDR3 sequence is 17 residues long. This CDR3 is CASSSPYGRMYSYEQYF. The CDR3 DNA reads as TGTGCCAGCAGCTCGCCCTACGGGCGGATGTACTCCTACGAGCAGTACTTC.

The chain employs TRBV5-5 and TRBJ2-2; D gene unclear. V lost 4 bases, J lost 4 bases, and 5 bases lay in between. The germline V gene has CDR1 SGHKS and CDR2 YYEKEE (reference sequence). This CDR3 contains 12 residues. The CDR3 loop reads CASSLLTGELFF. In DNA, the CDR3 is TGTGCCAGCAGCCTCCTCACCGGGGAGCTGTTTTTT.

A few counts support this clonotype. The chain joins TRBV4-1 to TRBJ2-1; TRBD2 matches 7 bases. Germline V gene sequence: CDR1 MGHRA, CDR2 YSYEKL. J gave up 10 bases and V 1 base, and 13 bases lay outside the gene matches. The CDR3 is 16 residues long. The CDR3 nucleotides are TGCGCCAGCAGCCAAGGCAGGAGGGAGGGTGGAGAAGAGCAGTTCTTC. Protein sequence: CASSQGRREGGEEQFF.

This clonotype has just a few counts. The chain uses TRBV4-1 and TRBJ1-2, with D tentatively TRBD1 (5 bases). CDR1 MGHRA and CDR2 YSYEKL come from the germline V gene. The CDR3 extends over 16 amino acids. Trimming pared 4 bases from V and 11 bases from J, leaving 26 bases between. This CDR3 reads CASSLRLRGRMRSYTF. CDR3 nucleotide sequence: TGCGCCAGCAGCCTCCGATTAAGGGGCAGGATGAGGTCATACACCTTC.

This clonotype was seen many times. V usage is TRBV12-2 and J usage is TRBJ2-3. TRBV12-2 is a pseudogene segment. The CDR3 runs 14 residues. CDR3 sequence (DNA): TGTGCAAGTCGCTTCGAGAGAATGACAGATACGCAGTATTTT. As protein: CASRFERMTDTQYF.

There are many counts of this clonotype. The J gene is TRBJ1-1, the V gene TRBV27; 10 bases fit TRBD1. The junction had 6 bases not matched to a gene; V was cut back by 4 bases and J by 4 bases. From germline, CDR1 is MNHEY and CDR2 SMNVEV (reference sequence). The CDR3 spans 15 residues. The CDR3 DNA reads as TGTGCCAGCAGTTCGACAGGGGGCCGATCCACTGAAGCTTTCTTT. Amino acid sequence: CASSSTGGRSTEAFF.

This clonotype has at least ten counts. The chain joins TRBV29-1 to TRBJ1-1; D remains unclear. Trimming left V 2 bases short and J 0 bases short, with 4 bases between. Germline values: CDR1 SQVTM, CDR2 ANQGSEA. This CDR3 is built from 12 residues. CDR3 bases: TGCAGCGTTGAACTGATGAACACTGAAGCTTTCTTT. As protein: CSVELMNTEAFF.

This chain uses TRBV2 with TRBJ2-7; no clear D gene. Trimming took off 4 bases at V and 3 bases at J, with 10 bases between the two ends. Per the germline V gene, CDR1 is SNHLY and CDR2 is FYNNEI. CDR3 length: 13 residues. This chain's CDR3 is CASSALLDYEQYF. DNA for the CDR3: TGTGCCAGCAGTGCGCTTTTGGACTACGAGCAGTACTTC.

The chain couples TRBV5-4 to TRBJ1-1, with D perhaps matching TRBD1 (6 bases). Between the trimmed V and J ends, which lost 0 bases and 0 bases, there was a span of 9 bases. Germline V gene lookup returns CDR1 SGHNT and CDR2 YYREEE (reference sequence). CDR3 length equals 15 residues. The CDR3 sequence: CASSLDGGMNTEAFF. In DNA form, the CDR3 reads TGTGCCAGCAGCTTGGACGGGGGCATGAACACTGAAGCTTTCTTT.

A few counts support this clonotype. The chain recombines TRBV2 with TRBJ1-2; D is ambiguous. The V gene lost 1 base and the J gene lost 4 bases, with 13 bases spanning the gap. The CDR3 runs 15 residues. Looked up from germline, CDR1 is SNHLY and CDR2 is FYNNEI. The CDR3 nucleotides read TGTGCCAGCAGTGAAGATAGTATCTCCCCCTATGGCTACACCTTC. Encoded protein: CASSEDSISPYGYTF.

This clonotype occurred many times. The genes are TRBV14 and TRBJ2-1; D remains unclear. V was pared by 2 bases and J by 2 bases, with 10 bases between. Germline lookup yields CDR1 SGHDN and CDR2 FVKESK. The CDR3 has 15 amino acids. For the CDR3, the DNA is TGTGCCAGCAGCCAATACGGCGTCCCCTACAATGAGCAGTTCTTC. Amino acids: CASSQYGVPYNEQFF.

This clonotype was seen just once. V is TRBV29-1 and J is TRBJ1-5; D is unclear. V lost 4 bases, J lost 5 bases, and 9 bases lay in between. This CDR3 is built from 12 residues. In germline, CDR1 is SQVTM, CDR2 ANQGSEA. The CDR3 region is CSVVHGDQPQHF. In nucleotides, the CDR3 is TGCAGCGTTGTGCACGGCGATCAGCCCCAGCATTTT. The variable domain in full, with the rest retrieved from reference TRBV29-1 and TRBJ1-5, is SAVISQKPSRDICQRGTSLTIQCQVDSQVTMMFWYRQQPGQSLTLIATANQGSEATYESGFVIDKFPISRPNLTFSTLTVSNMSPEDSSIYLCSVVHGDQPQHFGDGTRLSIL.

This clonotype was counted only a few times. The chain uses TRBV29-1 and TRBJ2-3; 8 positions match TRBD1. The V gene end was trimmed by 1 base and the J gene end by 7 bases; junction bases not matched to a gene: 4. The germline V gene encodes CDR1 SQVTM and CDR2 ANQGSEA. The CDR3 contains 13 residues. CDR3 residues: CSVEGTGKNTQYF. In DNA, the CDR3 is TGCAGCGTTGAAGGGACAGGGAAAAATACGCAGTATTTT.